This T cell receptor beta chain comes out of a study of shared clonotypes between healthy human individuals. Study-wide findings and caveats: What limited the represented genetic and exposure-history diversity was the small number of donors.

This CDR3 spans 14 amino acids. With 0 bases removed from V and 7 bases from J, the gap between germline ends came to 14 bases. The V gene's germline CDR1 is SGHRS and CDR2 YFSETQ. As concerns this clone: Its target is not known.

Clones were read by immunoSEQ multiplex PCR, and TCRdb kept only the in-frame ones, dropping some. The table lists about 1.1 million clones, approximately 80% of them singletons. Specimen: memory CD4+ T cells from PBMCs. Described subset: CD45RA-negative fraction. V usage is TRBV5-1 and J usage is TRBJ2-7; D possibly corresponds to TRBD1 (5 bases). The clonotype originates from a man aged 18 to 29 in good health. Some clones in this sample may be carry-over from other donors' samples. In DNA, the CDR3 is TGCGCCAGCAGCTTGGTAGGCAGGGTATCGGAGCAGTACTTC. Translating it yields CASSLVGRVSEQYF.